This is a list of T cell receptor beta chains from one sample in a study of T cell responses to AZD1222 COVID-19 vaccine. Clones were sequenced by immunoSEQ multiplex PCR, and TCRdb holds only the in-frame ones, with some missing. Here the sample spans more than 85,000 clones, more than 75% being singletons. The sequencing used peripheral blood, collected on day 0 of AZD1222 vaccination. These receptors were obtained from an adult in good health. Both conserved end residues are part of each CDR3. The D gene is left open where the match is weak.

TRBV18	.	TRBJ2-5	15	TGTGCCAGCTCAACTGCAGGGGGGCTAGGAGAGACCCAGTACTTC	CASSTAGGLGETQYF
TRBV5-1	.	TRBJ2-5	14	TGCGCCAGCAGCCCGACCCAGGGCCAAGAGACCCAGTACTTC	CASSPTQGQETQYF
TRBV16	.	TRBJ1-2	13	TGTGCCAGCAGCCAAAGGGTGTGGTATGGCTACACCTTC	CASSQRVWYGYTF
TRBV6-5	.	TRBJ1-4	15	TGTGCCAGCAGTACACAGACAGGCCCCTTTGAAAAACTGTTTTTT	CASSTQTGPFEKLFF
TRBV19	.	TRBJ2-1	14	TGTGCCAGTAGTCAACAGGGAAAACTCAATGAGCAGTTCTTC	CASSQQGKLNEQFF
TRBV19	.	TRBJ1-2	15	TGTGCCAGTAGTCTAGGCGGTAACGCAGACTATGGCTACACCTTC	CASSLGGNADYGYTF
TRBV6-5	TRBD1	TRBJ2-7	14	TGTGCCAGCAGTTCCGCCGGGACAGGGGTCGAGCAGTACTTC	CASSSAGTGVEQYF
TRBV11-3	.	TRBJ2-5	13	TGTGCCAGCAGCTTCGGGGCCCAGGAGACCCAGTACTTC	CASSFGAQETQYF
TRBV24-1	.	TRBJ2-7	15	TGTGCCACCAGTGATATTCAAGACAGCTCCTACGAGCAGTACTTC	CATSDIQDSSYEQYF
TRBV4-2	TRBD2	TRBJ2-1	17	TGTGCCAGCAGCCAAGATGGACTAGCCATAGGCTACAATGAGCAGTTCTTC	CASSQDGLAIGYNEQFF
TRBV5-1	.	TRBJ1-2	11	TGCGCCAGCAGCCAAGGGACGTCGAACACCTTC	CASSQGTSNTF
TRBV29-1	.	TRBJ1-3	14	TGCAGCGTTGCAGGAGGGTACTCTGGAAACACCATATATTTT	CSVAGGYSGNTIYF
TRBV15	TRBD1	TRBJ1-5	14	TGTGCCACCAAAGGGGACAGGGGTACTCAGCCCCAGCATTTT	CATKGDRGTQPQHF
TRBV13	.	TRBJ1-4	15	TGTGCCAGCAGCTTAAAGTCGGGTTCAGGGGAAAAACTGTTTTTT	CASSLKSGSGEKLFF
TRBV6-2/TRBV6-3	.	TRBJ2-7	12	TGTGCCAGCAGTCCCACCCCCTACGAGCAGTACTTC	CASSPTPYEQYF
TRBV19	.	TRBJ1-1	15	TGTGCCAGTAGTATAACCCCAGGGGTGATCTCTGAAGCTTTCTTT	CASSITPGVISEAFF
TRBV5-1	TRBD2	TRBJ2-2	17	TGCGCCAGCAGCCGCACTAGCGGGAGCACTAACACCGGGGAGCTGTTTTTT	CASSRTSGSTNTGELFF
TRBV2	.	TRBJ1-2	13	TGTGCCAGCAGTGGGGGGAATAACTATGGCTACACCTTC	CASSGGNNYGYTF
TRBV7-3	TRBD1	TRBJ2-2	15	TGTGCCAGCACCCTTACACAGGGGGGTACCGGGGAGCTGTTTTTT	CASTLTQGGTGELFF
TRBV5-4	.	TRBJ1-6	14	TGTGCCAGCAGCCCCGGGACGGTAAATTCACCCCTCCACTTT	CASSPGTVNSPLHF
TRBV28	.	TRBJ2-7	14	TGTGCCAGCAGTCCAGACAGGGAGGGAACCGAGCAGTACTTC	CASSPDREGTEQYF
TRBV11-3	.	TRBJ1-1	16	TGTGCCAGCAGCTTAGTCTTCACAGGGAATAGGACTGAAGCTTTCTTT	CASSLVFTGNRTEAFF
TRBV28	TRBD2	TRBJ2-5	23	TGTGCCAGCAGTTTATCGGGAAGGGGGACAGGGCCCCGACTAGCGGGAGACAGAGGGGCCCAGTACTTC	CASSLSGRGTGPRLAGDRGAQYF
TRBV6-5	.	TRBJ1-2	10	TGTGCCAGCAGACGAAATGGCTACACCTTC	CASRRNGYTF
TRBV9	.	TRBJ2-7	13	TGTGCCAGCAGCGCCTTTGGCTCCTACGAGCAGTACTTC	CASSAFGSYEQYF
TRBV14	.	TRBJ1-2	12	TGTGCCAGCAGCCATACACCATATGGCTACACCTTC	CASSHTPYGYTF
TRBV4-1	.	TRBJ1-3	14	TGCGCCAGCAGCCAAGGGTCCGCGCGGAACACCATATATTTT	CASSQGSARNTIYF